This TCR beta chain was recorded in a study of memory CD4+ T cells and cytomegalovirus serostatus. This CDR3 is 13 amino acids long. The ends were cut back, 0 bases at V and 6 bases at J, with 10 bases in the middle. CDR1 and CDR2 from the germline V gene are SGHNT and YYREEE (reference sequence). The sort gate was single viable CD3+CD4+CD8-CD45RO+ cells for memory CD4+ T cells. TCRdb's table, derived via immunoSEQ multiplex PCR, lists solely in-frame clones and lacks some. The table has some 87,000 clones, around 80% seen once. This receptor was obtained from an adult in good health and CMV-seropositive. V gene TRBV5-4 combines with J gene TRBJ2-7; possible D gene TRBD2, 7 bases. Sequenced input: memory CD4+ T cells from blood. The CDR3 coding sequence is TGTGCCAGCAGCTTGGAGGGGGGGGCCGAGCAGTACTTC. This gives the protein CASSLEGGAEQYF.